The clone carrying this TCR beta chain appeared a few times. No antigen is known for it. The sample originates from a study of human T cells and chemical hapten exposure. General study findings and limits: Relative to control repertoires, expanded TCRs gave rise to significantly more large CDR3 similarity clusters.

The sample's time point: patch test 1, 2 weeks after DPC sensitization. Treatment given: therapeutic diphenylcyclopropenone sensitization with weekly scalp DPC. Every donor had alopecia and was 18 to 70 years old; all were suitable for DPC. Unfractionated whole blood yielded total RNA. Germline lookup yields CDR1 LGHDT and CDR2 YNNKEL (reference sequence). The germline V and J ends were trimmed by 3 bases and 6 bases, with 16 bases remaining between them. The CDR3 runs 15 residues. In the library, unique molecular identifiers were attached to individual cDNA molecules. TCRdb fed the RACE reads into MiXCR, producing one record per CDR3 protein. This table has fewer than 150,000 distinct CDR3 sequences, roughly 13% appearing once.

This sample comprised whole blood, obtained in connection with sensitization to the hapten diphenylcyclopropenone (DPC). This TCR derives from a man younger than 30 with alopecia areata. Some clones in this sample may be carry-over from other donors' samples. The chain couples TRBV3-1 to TRBJ2-3; D is undetermined. CDR3 in amino acids: CASSHSGAMMDTQYF. Here the CDR3 DNA reads TGTGCCAGCAGCCATTCCGGCGCCATGATGGATACGCAGTATTTT.